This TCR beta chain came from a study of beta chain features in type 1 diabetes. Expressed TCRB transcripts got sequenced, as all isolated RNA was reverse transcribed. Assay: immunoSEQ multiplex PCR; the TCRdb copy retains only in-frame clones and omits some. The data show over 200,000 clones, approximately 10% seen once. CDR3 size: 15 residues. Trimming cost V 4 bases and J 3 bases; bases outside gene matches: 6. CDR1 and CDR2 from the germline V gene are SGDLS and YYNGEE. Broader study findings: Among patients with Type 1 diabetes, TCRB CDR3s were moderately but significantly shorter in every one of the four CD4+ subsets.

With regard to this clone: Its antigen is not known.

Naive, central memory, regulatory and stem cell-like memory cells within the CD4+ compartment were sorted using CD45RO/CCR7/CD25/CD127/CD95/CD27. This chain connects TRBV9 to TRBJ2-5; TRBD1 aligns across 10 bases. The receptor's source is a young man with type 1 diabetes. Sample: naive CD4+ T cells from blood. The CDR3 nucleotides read TGTGCCAGCAGCTACTCCGGGACAGGGGAAGAGACCCAGTACTTC. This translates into CASSYSGTGEETQYF.